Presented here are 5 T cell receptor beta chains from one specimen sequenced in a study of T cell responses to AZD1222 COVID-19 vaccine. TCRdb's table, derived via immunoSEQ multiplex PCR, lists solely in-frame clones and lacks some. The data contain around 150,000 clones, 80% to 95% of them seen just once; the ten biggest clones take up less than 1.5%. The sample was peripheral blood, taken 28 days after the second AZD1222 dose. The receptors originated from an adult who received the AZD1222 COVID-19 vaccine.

CDR3 sequence (DNA): TGCAGTGCTAGTTCCCAGGGGGGAGATGGCTACACCTTC. It translates to CSASSQGGDGYTF. V gene TRBV20-1 combines with J gene TRBJ1-2; 7 bases agree with TRBD1. Germline V gene sequence: CDR1 DFQATT, CDR2 SNEGSKA (reference sequence). V lost 3 bases, J lost 6 bases, and 7 bases stayed unmatched. The CDR3 sequence is 13 residues long.

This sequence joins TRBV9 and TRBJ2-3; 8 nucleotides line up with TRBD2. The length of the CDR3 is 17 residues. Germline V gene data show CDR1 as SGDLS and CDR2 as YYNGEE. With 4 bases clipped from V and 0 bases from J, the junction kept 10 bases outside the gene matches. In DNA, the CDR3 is TGTGCCAGCAGCCCGCGGGGGGCTACTACTAGCACAGATACGCAGTATTTT. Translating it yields CASSPRGATTSTDTQYF. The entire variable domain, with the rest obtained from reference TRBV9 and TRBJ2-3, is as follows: DSGVTQTPKHLITATGQRVTLRCSPRSGDLSVYWYQQSLDQGLQFLIQYYNGEERAKGNILERFSAQQFPDLHSELNLSSLELGDSALYFCASSPRGATTSTDTQYFGPGTRLTVL.

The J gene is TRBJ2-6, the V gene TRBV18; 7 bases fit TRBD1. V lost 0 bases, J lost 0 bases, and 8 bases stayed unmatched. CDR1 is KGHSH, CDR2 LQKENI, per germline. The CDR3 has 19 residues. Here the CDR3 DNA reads TGTGCCAGCTCACCACCCAAGGGACAGAGATTCTCTGGGGCCAACGTCCTGACTTTC. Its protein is CASSPPKGQRFSGANVLTF.

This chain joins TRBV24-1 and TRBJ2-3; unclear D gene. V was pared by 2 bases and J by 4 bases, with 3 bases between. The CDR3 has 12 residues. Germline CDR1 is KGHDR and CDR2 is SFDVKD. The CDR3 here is CATSDSPDTQYF. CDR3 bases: TGTGCCACCAGTGATTCCCCAGATACGCAGTATTTT.

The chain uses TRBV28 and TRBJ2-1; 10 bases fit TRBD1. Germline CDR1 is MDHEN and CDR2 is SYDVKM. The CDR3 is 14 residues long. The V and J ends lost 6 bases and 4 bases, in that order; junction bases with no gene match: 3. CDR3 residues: CASRLGQGYNEQFF. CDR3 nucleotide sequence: TGTGCCAGCAGGCTGGGACAGGGGTACAATGAGCAGTTCTTC. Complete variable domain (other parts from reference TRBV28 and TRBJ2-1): DVKVTQSSRYLVKRTGEKVFLECVQDMDHENMFWYRQDPGLGLRLIYFSYDVKMKEKGDIPEGYSVSREKKERFSLILESASTNQTSMYLCASRLGQGYNEQFFGPGTRLTVL.